This T cell receptor (beta chain) was recorded in a study of T cell clones after liver transplantation. For the study at large: Without induction therapy, subjects received standard immunosuppression until 12-24 months post-transplant.

Data came from immunoSEQ multiplex PCR; TCRdb stores just in-frame clones and leaves some out. The sample carries fewer than 70,000 clones, about 64% recorded once. Germline V gives CDR1 SGHKS, CDR2 YYEKEE (reference sequence). Germline trimming cut 5 bases from V and 0 bases from J; bases unmatched to any gene: 10. This CDR3 region has 18 residues. Thawed unstimulated PBMCs were FACS-sorted by CD3, CD4 and CD8 into two populations. Study-wide results and limits: A significant post-transplant drop in circulating graft-donor-reactive CD4 TCRbeta sequences occurred in most of the 8 subjects. A larger donor-reactive than third-party decline suggested partial antigen-specific deletion.

With respect to this clone: Antigen specificity is unknown.

The TCR was taken from a human donor who received a liver transplant. Source: CD4+ T cells from blood, taken before liver transplant. The genes are TRBV5-5 and TRBJ2-7; TRBD2 aligns across 14 bases. This CDR3 is CASSRGGLAGVVSYEQYF. In DNA, the CDR3 is TGTGCCAGCAGTCGCGGGGGACTAGCGGGGGTTGTCTCCTACGAGCAGTACTTC.